Presented here are 32 T cell receptor beta chains from one specimen sequenced in a study of CXCR3-negative and CXCR3-positive naive CD8 T cells. Points from the study as a whole: When CXCR3-positive naive cells were set against CXCR3-negative naive cells, the former had more hydrophobic TRB CDR3s.

Their antigens remain unidentified. cDNA libraries for TRB were generated by 5' RACE incorporating UMI labels. TCRdb reprocessed the 5' RACE reads and reports one entry per CDR3 protein, with no DNA. The sample table includes tens of thousands of distinct CDR3 sequences. Sequenced: naive CXCR3+ CD8+ T cells from blood. The subset was: CD45RO-CCR7+CD27+CD95- naive CD8+ T cells expressing CXCR3 (TNR3+). These receptors originate from a human donor in good health. Some clones in this sample may be carry-over from other donors' samples.

This chain joins TRBV25-1 and TRBJ2-1; TCRdb outputs TRBD1, but without DNA this stays unchecked. The CDR3 is 15 residues long. CDR1 is MGHDK, CDR2 SYGVNS, per germline. The CDR3 region is CASSEAGTGYNEQFF.

The chain recombines TRBV20-1 with TRBJ2-1; lacking DNA, the TRBD2 call made by TCRdb goes unchecked. In germline, CDR1 is DFQATT, CDR2 SNEGSKA (reference sequence). This CDR3 contains 17 residues. CDR3 residues: CSASPYRASGFDNEQFF.

The J gene is TRBJ1-1, the V gene TRBV7-9; TCRdb reports TRBD1, a call that lacks DNA to check it against. The CDR3 sequence is 16 residues long. CDR1 is SEHNR and CDR2 is FQNEAQ in the germline V gene (reference sequence). The CDR3 here is CASSSPREAMNTEAFF. The full variable domain, with the rest looked up from reference TRBV7-9 and TRBJ1-1, is DTGVSQNPRHKITKRGQNVTFRCDPISEHNRLYWYRQTLGQGPEFLTYFQNEAQLEKSRLLSDRFSAERPKGSFSTLEIQRTEQGDSAMYLCASSSPREAMNTEAFFGQGTRLTVV.

CDR3 region: CASSTRQTSTGELFF. The gene calls are TRBV9 and TRBJ2-2; the D call from TCRdb, TRBD2, cannot be confirmed without DNA. Germline V gene sequence: CDR1 SGDLS, CDR2 YYNGEE. This CDR3 contains 15 residues.

V and J are TRBV29-1 and TRBJ1-2; there is no DNA to check the TCRdb D call of TRBD1. The CDR3 contains 11 residues. The germline CDR1 and CDR2 sequences are SQVTM and ANQGSEA. CDR3 protein: CSVEEPQGSDF.

This chain joins TRBV5-4 and TRBJ2-1; there is no DNA to check the TCRdb D call of TRBD1. The CDR3 has 16 amino acids. Germline-derived CDR1 and CDR2 are SGHNT and YYREEE (reference sequence). The CDR3 here is CASSGTGSQSHNEQFF.

This chain uses TRBV10-3 with TRBJ2-1; the TRBD1 assignment by TCRdb is unverifiable without DNA. Germline-derived CDR1 and CDR2 are ENHRY and SYGVKD. This CDR3 region has 16 residues. CDR3 region: CATKPPGTGGRDEQFF.

This rearrangement joins TRBV20-1 to TRBJ2-3; TCRdb's D call of TRBD2 is untestable without DNA. The germline V gene encodes CDR1 DFQATT and CDR2 SNEGSKA (reference sequence). This CDR3 is 16 amino acids long. CDR3: CSARGGLAVVGDTQYF.

The chain has TRBV5-1 and TRBJ1-6; there is no DNA to check the TCRdb D call of TRBD1. Per germline, CDR1 SGHRS and CDR2 YFSETQ. The CDR3 consists of 15 residues. CDR3 region: CASSRGTGYNSPLHF.

This chain connects TRBV7-9 to TRBJ2-7; TCRdb calls TRBD1, which cannot be checked without DNA. The CDR3 extends over 14 amino acids. Germline V gene data show CDR1 as SEHNR and CDR2 as FQNEAQ (reference sequence). The CDR3: CASRGTATTYEQYF.

This chain connects TRBV11-2 to TRBJ2-5. The CDR3 is 14 residues long. Germline V lookup: CDR1 SGHAT, CDR2 FQNNGV. CDR3 region: CASSFGLEQETQYF.

The chain employs TRBV6-5 and TRBJ2-3; checking the TCRdb D call of TRBD1 is not possible without DNA. Germline V CDR1 and CDR2: MNHEY, SVGAGI. CDR3 length: 16 residues. The CDR3 here is CASRLNPGHGTDTQYF.

The J gene is TRBJ2-2, the V gene TRBV29-1; the TRBD1 assignment by TCRdb is unverifiable without DNA. Germline lookup yields CDR1 SQVTM and CDR2 ANQGSEA. The CDR3 has 16 residues. CDR3 sequence reads: CSVDTGGQGNTGELFF.

The V gene is TRBV7-2, the J gene TRBJ2-1. Germline-derived CDR1 and CDR2 are SGHTA and FQGNSA. The CDR3 is 15 amino acids. Here the CDR3 reads CASSSRQGSYNEQFF.

The V and J genes are TRBV12-3 or TRBV12-4 and TRBJ1-1; TCRdb returns TRBD1, unconfirmable since there is no DNA. The CDR3 covers 14 residues. This CDR3 is CASSRDTGNTEAFF.

V is TRBV5-1 and J is TRBJ1-2; TCRdb indicates TRBD1, and absent DNA this call remains unverified. This CDR3 spans 14 amino acids. CDR1 and CDR2 from the germline V gene are SGHRS and YFSETQ. CDR3 protein: CASSSNEWTGGYTF.

This sequence joins TRBV20-1 and TRBJ2-3; TCRdb calls TRBD2, which cannot be checked without DNA. Germline CDR1 and CDR2: DFQATT and SNEGSKA (reference sequence). The CDR3 totals 14 residues. This CDR3 is CSAPPSSGTDTQYF.

The chain combines TRBV9 with TRBJ2-2. The CDR3 sequence is 14 residues long. Per the germline V gene, CDR1 is SGDLS and CDR2 is YYNGEE. The chain's CDR3 is CASSGGTNTGELFF.

The chain is built from TRBV6-5 and TRBJ2-1; TCRdb's D gene call, TRBD2, goes unchecked for lack of DNA. The CDR3 extends over 14 amino acids. Germline V gives CDR1 MNHEY, CDR2 SVGAGI. CDR3 sequence reads: CASTKGWSYNEQFF.

The CDR3 loop reads CSVVSRQGVDYGYTF. The genes are TRBV29-1 and TRBJ1-2; TCRdb returns TRBD1, unconfirmable since there is no DNA. The CDR3 loop spans 15 amino acids. Germline CDR1 is SQVTM and CDR2 is ANQGSEA.

This chain joins TRBV11-2 and TRBJ2-7; the TRBD1 assignment by TCRdb is unverifiable without DNA. This CDR3 contains 12 residues. CDR1 and CDR2 from the germline V gene are SGHAT and FQNNGV. CDR3 amino acids: CASSWDPYEQYF.

This chain uses TRBV15 with TRBJ2-2. The CDR3 covers 12 residues. Germline V gene lookup returns CDR1 LNHNV and CDR2 YYDKDF (reference sequence). CDR3 sequence: CATSRGNGELFF. Variable domain in full (rest from reference TRBV15 and TRBJ2-2): DAMVIQNPRYQVTQFGKPVTLSCSQTLNHNVMYWYQQKSSQAPKLLFHYYDKDFNNEADTPDNFQSRRPNTSFCFLDIRSPGLGDTAMYLCATSRGNGELFFGEGSRLTVL.

The V call is TRBV7-3, the J call TRBJ2-5; TCRdb outputs TRBD2, but without DNA this stays unchecked. This CDR3 comprises 16 residues. The germline V gene encodes CDR1 SGHTA and CDR2 FQGTGA. Here the CDR3 reads CASSPGTSGGGETQYF.

V usage is TRBV29-1 and J usage is TRBJ2-7; TCRdb's D call, TRBD1, is unchecked because there is no DNA. Germline V gene lookup returns CDR1 SQVTM and CDR2 ANQGSEA. This CDR3 comprises 14 residues. CDR3: CSVRQDRGLYEQYF.

This chain uses TRBV25-1 with TRBJ1-2. Germline loops: CDR1 MGHDK, CDR2 SYGVNS. The CDR3 extends over 13 amino acids. The chain's CDR3 is CASSDWGNYGYTF.

CDR3 sequence reads: CASSTPGANTGELFF. The chain links TRBV6-1 to TRBJ2-2; TCRdb names TRBD1, which stays unverified in the absence of DNA. Germline-derived CDR1 and CDR2 are MNHNS and SASEGT. This CDR3 contains 15 residues.

The rearrangement uses TRBV18 and TRBJ1-1; TCRdb's assignment of TRBD1 cannot be checked, as there is no DNA. The CDR3 extends over 13 amino acids. The germline V gene encodes CDR1 KGHSH and CDR2 LQKENI. The CDR3 region is CASSLTVGREAFF. The full variable domain, completed using reference TRBV18 and TRBJ1-1, is NAGVMQNPRHLVRRRGQEARLRCSPMKGHSHVYWYRQLPEEGLKFMVYLQKENIIDESGMPKERFSAEFPKEGPSILRIQQVVRGDSAAYFCASSLTVGREAFFGQGTRLTVV.

The chain combines TRBV4-2 with TRBJ1-1; the D call of TRBD1 rests on TCRdb alone, since no DNA is present to check it. Germline V gives CDR1 LGHNA, CDR2 YNFKEQ. CDR3 size: 16 residues. The CDR3 loop is CASSQAGTGQNTEAFF.

The CDR3 sequence is CASSPTVDSYEQYF. This chain joins TRBV9 and TRBJ2-7. Germline V gene lookup returns CDR1 SGDLS and CDR2 YYNGEE. The CDR3 is made up of 14 amino acids.

The chain joins TRBV6-5 to TRBJ2-2; absent DNA, TCRdb's TRBD1 call cannot be checked. The CDR3 length is 15 residues. Germline values: CDR1 MNHEY, CDR2 SVGAGI. CDR3 region: CASSPRGVSTGELFF.

The chain recombines TRBV21-1 with TRBJ2-2; as DNA is missing, the TRBD1 call by TCRdb cannot be tested. TRBV21-1 is a pseudogene segment. The CDR3 contains 14 residues. CDR3 region: CAVMGLRGTGELFF.

The V call is TRBV27, the J call TRBJ2-7; the TCRdb call, TRBD1, lacks DNA for checking. This CDR3 has 13 amino acids. Germline CDR1 MNHEY, CDR2 SMNVEV (reference sequence). The chain's CDR3 is CASSWDRDYEQYF.